Below, 22 T cell receptor beta chains from the same sample are listed, as sequenced in a study of blood T cells in healthy people across ages. Alongside a J-beta primer mix, a sample-barcoded 5' primer served in a second PCR lasting about 7 to 11 cycles. TCRdb re-called the 5' RACE reads through MiXCR, storing one row per CDR3 protein. The data hold 800,000 to 950,000 distinct CDR3 sequences, with roughly 35% observed a single time. The sequencing input was blood. These TCRs come from a man in his late teens or twenties in good health.

This rearrangement joins TRBV10-3 to TRBJ1-2, with TRBD1 identical over 8 bases. Germline V lookup: CDR1 ENHRY, CDR2 SYGVKD. The CDR3 extends over 19 amino acids. J was trimmed by 6 bases and V by 6 bases; bases with no gene match: 24. In DNA, the CDR3 is TGTGCCATCAGCGCGTCGAACCCGGGACAGGAACTCGTAAACCATGGCTACACCTTC. Its translation is CAISASNPGQELVNHGYTF.

This clonotype was observed at least ten times. The chain couples TRBV10-3 to TRBJ2-3, with D perhaps given as TRBD1 or TRBD2 (5 bases each). This CDR3 region has 15 residues. Germline V gives CDR1 ENHRY, CDR2 SYGVKD. The V gene lost 4 bases and the J gene lost 0 bases, with 11 bases spanning the gap. The CDR3 region is CAISVGALSTDTQYF. CDR3 DNA sequence: TGTGCCATCAGTGTCGGGGCCCTTAGCACAGATACGCAGTATTTT.

The chain is built from TRBV28 and TRBJ2-3, with 7 bases aligning to TRBD2. Germline loops: CDR1 MDHEN, CDR2 SYDVKM. V gave up 6 bases and J gave up 3 bases; unmatched junction bases: 9. The CDR3 is 15 residues long. DNA of the CDR3: TGTGCCAGCAGGCAGTGGAGGGGAGGGACAGATACGCAGTATTTT. Translating it yields CASRQWRGGTDTQYF.

In the case of this clonotype: A junction boundary mismatches the germline segment, possibly from a read error. The V gene is TRBV4-1, the J gene TRBJ1-1; the D is unclear. CDR1 and CDR2 from the germline V gene are MGHRA and YSYEKL. The CDR3 is 16 residues long. This CDR3 reads CATSQTSGKRNTEAFF. Written as DNA, the CDR3 is TGCGCCACCAGCCAAACTTCGGGTAAGAGGAACACTGAAGCTTTCTTT.

This clonotype was seen many times. The V call is TRBV5-1, the J call TRBJ1-2; 8 nucleotides agree with TRBD1. CDR1 is SGHRS, CDR2 YFSETQ, per germline. The trim removed 0 bases at V and 3 bases at J, leaving 7 bases unmatched. The CDR3 totals 16 residues. CDR3 residues: CASSLASGGEDYGYTF. The DNA for the CDR3 is TGCGCCAGCAGCTTGGCTTCAGGGGGCGAGGACTATGGCTACACCTTC.

This clonotype was recorded a few times. This chain links TRBV20-1 with TRBJ2-5, with 9 nucleotides matching TRBD1. Germline CDR1 is DFQATT and CDR2 is SNEGSKA (reference sequence). This CDR3 is built from 13 residues. With 4 bases clipped from V and 3 bases from J, the junction kept 3 bases outside the gene matches. The CDR3, as DNA: TGCAGTGCTACCGACAGGGGGAAAGAGACCCAGTACTTC. Its protein is CSATDRGKETQYF.

The chain joins TRBV12-3 or TRBV12-4 to TRBJ1-3, with D tentatively TRBD1 (5 bases). Between the trimmed V and J ends, which lost 3 bases and 5 bases, there was a span of 14 bases. The CDR3 runs to 15 residues. CDR3 amino acids: CASSLGRVPRNTIYF. The CDR3 DNA sequence: TGTGCCAGCAGTTTGGGCAGGGTTCCCAGAAACACCATATATTTT.

The J gene is TRBJ1-4, the V gene TRBV7-2, with 7 bases lining up with TRBD1. Trimming at V came to 5 bases and at J to 6 bases, leaving 9 bases not matched to a gene. This CDR3 spans 15 amino acids. Germline V gene sequence: CDR1 SGHTA, CDR2 FQGNSA. The CDR3 nucleotides read TGTGCCAGCAGCCCAGGGGGGGATCGTTATGAAAAACTGTTTTTT. Translation gives CASSPGGDRYEKLFF. Combining the CDR3 with reference TRBV7-2 and TRBJ1-4 gives the whole variable domain GAGVSQSPSNKVTEKGKDVELRCDPISGHTALYWYRQSLGQGLEFLIYFQGNSAPDKSGLPSDRFSAERTGGSVSTLTIQRTQQEDSAVYLCASSPGGDRYEKLFFGSGTQLSVL.

This clonotype was counted between two and nine times. The chain combines TRBV5-4 with TRBJ2-3; tentatively, D is TRBD1 (6 bases). V was cut by 0 bases and J by 6 bases, with 20 bases left in between. CDR1 SGHNT and CDR2 YYREEE come from the germline V gene (reference sequence). This CDR3 region has 17 residues. The CDR3 coding sequence is TGTGCCAGCAGCTTGGCCTTATCAGGTCAGGGGATGGATACGCAGTATTTT. This gives the protein CASSLALSGQGMDTQYF. Full variable domain (missing parts from reference TRBV5-4 and TRBJ2-3): ETGVTQSPTHLIKTRGQQVTLRCSSQSGHNTVSWYQQALGQGPQFIFQYYREEENGRGNFPPRFSGLQFPNYSSELNVNALELDDSALYLCASSLALSGQGMDTQYFGPGTRLTVL.

CDR3 amino acids: CASSLGGWGAFF. The CDR3 DNA follows: TGTGCCAGCAGCTTAGGGGGCTGGGGAGCTTTCTTT. This chain links TRBV11-2 with TRBJ1-1; possibly TRBD1 for D (5 bases). Germline V CDR1 and CDR2: SGHAT, FQNNGV. CDR3 size: 12 residues. V gave up 1 base and J gave up 10 bases, with 10 bases separating them.

This clonotype was recorded a few times. The rearrangement joins TRBV6-2 or TRBV6-3 to TRBJ2-6; TRBD1 or TRBD2 may be the D gene (5 bases each). Germline V gene sequence: CDR1 MNHEY, CDR2 SVGEGT. The CDR3 is made up of 18 amino acids. Trimming pared 5 bases from V and 0 bases from J, leaving 17 bases between. The CDR3 sequence: CASSRGDPGISGANVLTF. The CDR3 coding sequence is TGTGCCAGCAGTCGAGGGGATCCGGGAATCTCTGGGGCCAACGTCCTGACTTTC.

This clonotype was seen at least ten times. V gene TRBV12-3 or TRBV12-4 combines with J gene TRBJ2-5; no definite D call. The V end was cut by 5 bases, the J end by 2 bases, with 9 bases between. CDR3 size: 13 residues. CDR3 sequence reads: CASSVGTQETQYF. In DNA form, the CDR3 reads TGTGCCAGCAGTGTGGGAACTCAAGAGACCCAGTACTTC.

V and J are TRBV12-3 or TRBV12-4 and TRBJ1-1; perhaps TRBD1 as D (5 bases). V dropped 5 bases and J dropped 1 base, with 11 bases sitting between them. This CDR3 region has 14 residues. The CDR3 bases are TGTGCCAGCAGTGACAGTGGTAAGAACACTGAAGCTTTCTTT. Its protein product is CASSDSGKNTEAFF.

The V gene is TRBV15, the J gene TRBJ2-5, with D possibly called TRBD1 or TRBD2 (6 bases each). The CDR3 consists of 14 residues. V lost 8 bases to trimming and J lost 7 bases, with 20 bases between them. Germline V gene data show CDR1 as LNHNV and CDR2 as YYDKDF (reference sequence). CDR3 DNA sequence: TGTGCCACCCGAGAGTCAGGGGAGGCCGCGACCCAGTACTTC. It encodes CATRESGEAATQYF.

In its sample, this clonotype was seen a few times. The genes are TRBV3-1 and TRBJ2-1; possibly TRBD1 for D (6 bases). Germline CDR1 is LGHDT and CDR2 is YNNKEL (reference sequence). The CDR3 extends over 15 amino acids. The V end was cut by 2 bases, the J end by 5 bases, with 13 bases between. The CDR3 DNA reads TGTGCCAGCAGCCAATCGTACAGGGCAGACAATGAGCAGTTCTTC. Its protein is CASSQSYRADNEQFF.

This clonotype was found many times. V usage is TRBV4-1 and J usage is TRBJ1-2; 8 positions agree with TRBD1. This CDR3 comprises 15 residues. CDR1 MGHRA and CDR2 YSYEKL come from the germline V gene. The V and J ends lost 1 base and 6 bases, in that order; junction bases with no gene match: 7. Written as DNA, the CDR3 is TGCGCCAGCAGCCAAGGGACAGGGAGTAGGAATGGCTACACCTTC. Residues: CASSQGTGSRNGYTF.

The table lists this clonotype with many counts. V is TRBV29-1 and J is TRBJ2-5; D uncertain. Per germline, CDR1 SQVTM and CDR2 ANQGSEA. This CDR3 region has 12 residues. V was shortened by 5 bases and J by 5 bases, with 12 bases between the two germline ends. CDR3 sequence: CSVTFDLETQYF. CDR3 nucleotide sequence: TGCAGCGTTACGTTCGATCTCGAGACCCAGTACTTC.

Notes on this clonotype: At one end the junction does not follow the germline gene, possibly because of a read error. The V call is TRBV20-1, the J call TRBJ1-2, with D maybe TRBD1 (6 bases). The length of the CDR3 is 14 residues. Germline CDR1 reads DFQATT; CDR2 reads SNEGSKA (reference sequence). CDR3 DNA: TGCAGTACTAGTATCGGGGGCAGAAGCTATGGCTACACCTTC. Residues: CSTSIGGRSYGYTF.

Only a few counts were recorded for this clonotype. The chain links TRBV12-3 or TRBV12-4 to TRBJ1-4; D remains ambiguous. V lost 1 base and J 3 bases, leaving 9 bases between the germline ends. This CDR3 contains 15 residues. CDR3: CASSLGGLANEKLFF. CDR3 in DNA: TGTGCCAGCAGTTTAGGGGGTCTGGCTAATGAAAAACTGTTTTTT.

The chain carries TRBV2 and TRBJ2-3; 7 nucleotides line up with TRBD1. CDR1 is SNHLY and CDR2 is FYNNEI in the germline V gene. The CDR3 covers 16 residues. After removal of 6 bases from V and 1 base from J, the junction contained 10 bases not matched to a gene. The CDR3 loop is CASSERTGRRTDTQYF. The CDR3 DNA reads as TGTGCCAGCAGCGAGAGGACAGGTAGACGCACAGATACGCAGTATTTT. Drawing the rest from reference TRBV2 and TRBJ2-3, the complete variable domain is EPEVTQTPSHQVTQMGQEVILRCVPISNHLYFYWYRQILGQKVEFLVSFYNNEISEKSEIFDDQFSVERPDGSNFTLKIRSTKLEDSAMYFCASSERTGRRTDTQYFGPGTRLTVL.

The V and J genes are TRBV4-2 and TRBJ1-2; 11 nucleotides agree with TRBD1. CDR3 size: 15 residues. Germline V CDR1 and CDR2: LGHNA, YNFKEQ. V was clipped by 4 bases and J by 9 bases; unmatched bases: 10. This CDR3 reads CASSRGTGGQLSYTF. The DNA of the CDR3 is TGTGCCAGCAGCCGGGGGACAGGGGGGCAGTTGAGCTACACCTTC.

J is TRBJ2-1 and V is TRBV27; 7 nucleotides line up with TRBD1. Germline V lookup: CDR1 MNHEY, CDR2 SMNVEV (reference sequence). The CDR3 sequence is 18 residues long. With 3 bases clipped from V and 8 bases from J, the junction kept 19 bases outside the gene matches. The DNA for the CDR3 is TGTGCCAGCAGTTTTCTAAGGACAGGTTCGATTCCGCGCGATGAGCAGTTCTTC. Protein product: CASSFLRTGSIPRDEQFF.